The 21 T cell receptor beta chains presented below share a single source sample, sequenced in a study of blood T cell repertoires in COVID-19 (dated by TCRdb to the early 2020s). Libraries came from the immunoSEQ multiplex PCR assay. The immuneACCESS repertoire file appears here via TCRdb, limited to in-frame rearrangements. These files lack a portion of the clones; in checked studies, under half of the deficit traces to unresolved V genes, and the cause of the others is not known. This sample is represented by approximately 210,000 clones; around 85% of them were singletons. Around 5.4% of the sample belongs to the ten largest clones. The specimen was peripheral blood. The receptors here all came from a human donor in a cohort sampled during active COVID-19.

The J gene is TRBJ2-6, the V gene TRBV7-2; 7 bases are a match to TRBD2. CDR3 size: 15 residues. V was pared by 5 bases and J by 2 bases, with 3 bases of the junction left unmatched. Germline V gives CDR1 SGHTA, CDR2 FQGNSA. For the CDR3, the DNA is TGTGCCAGCAGCACCGCGGGGGCTGGGGCCAACGTCCTGACTTTC. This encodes CASSTAGAGANVLTF. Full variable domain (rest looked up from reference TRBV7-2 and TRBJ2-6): GAGVSQSPSNKVTEKGKDVELRCDPISGHTALYWYRQSLGQGLEFLIYFQGNSAPDKSGLPSDRFSAERTGGSVSTLTIQRTQQEDSAVYLCASSTAGAGANVLTFGAGSRLTVL.

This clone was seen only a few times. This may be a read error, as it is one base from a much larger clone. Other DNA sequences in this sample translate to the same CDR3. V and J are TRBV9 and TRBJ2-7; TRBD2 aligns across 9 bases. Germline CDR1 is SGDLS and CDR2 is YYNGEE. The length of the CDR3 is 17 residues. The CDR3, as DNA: TGCGCCCGCAGCGTAGAGGGGGGGCTAGCGGGGTTCTACGAGCAGTACTTC. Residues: CARSVEGGLAGFYEQYF. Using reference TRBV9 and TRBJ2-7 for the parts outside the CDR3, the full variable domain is DSGVTQTPKHLITATGQRVTLRCSPRSGDLSVYWYQQSLDQGLQFLIQYYNGEERAKGNILERFSAQQFPDLHSELNLSSLELGDSALYFCARSVEGGLAGFYEQYFGPGTRLTVT.

For the CDR3, the DNA is TGTGCCAGCAGCCCCTCGACAGGGGGCGACTATGGCTACACCTTC. This encodes CASSPSTGGDYGYTF. The chain couples TRBV9 to TRBJ1-2; 10 positions match TRBD1. This CDR3 comprises 15 residues. Germline V CDR1 and CDR2: SGDLS, YYNGEE. V was pared by 4 bases and J by 3 bases, with 6 bases of the junction left unmatched.

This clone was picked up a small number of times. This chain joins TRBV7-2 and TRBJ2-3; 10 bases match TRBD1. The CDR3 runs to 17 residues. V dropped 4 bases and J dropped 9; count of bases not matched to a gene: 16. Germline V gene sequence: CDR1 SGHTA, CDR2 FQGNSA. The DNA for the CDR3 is TGTGCCAGCAGCTATGGTGTGGGGGACAGGGGATTAGGGACGCAGTATTTT. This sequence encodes CASSYGVGDRGLGTQYF. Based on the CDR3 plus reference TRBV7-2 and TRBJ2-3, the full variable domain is GAGVSQSPSNKVTEKGKDVELRCDPISGHTALYWYRQSLGQGLEFLIYFQGNSAPDKSGLPSDRFSAERTGGSVSTLTIQRTQQEDSAVYLCASSYGVGDRGLGTQYFGPGTRLTVL.

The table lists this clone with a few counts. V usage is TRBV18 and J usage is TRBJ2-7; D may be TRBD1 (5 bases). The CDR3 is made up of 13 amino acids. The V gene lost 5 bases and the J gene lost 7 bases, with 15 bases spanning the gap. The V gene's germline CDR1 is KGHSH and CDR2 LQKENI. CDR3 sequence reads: CASSYGPGIEQYF. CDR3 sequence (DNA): TGTGCCAGCTCATACGGGCCAGGGATAGAGCAGTACTTC.

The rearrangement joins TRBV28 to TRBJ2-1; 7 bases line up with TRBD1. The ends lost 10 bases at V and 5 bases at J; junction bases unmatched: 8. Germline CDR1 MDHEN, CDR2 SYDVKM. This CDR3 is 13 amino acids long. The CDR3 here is CATDRAPHNEQFF. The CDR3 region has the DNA TGTGCCACAGACAGGGCTCCGCACAATGAGCAGTTCTTC.

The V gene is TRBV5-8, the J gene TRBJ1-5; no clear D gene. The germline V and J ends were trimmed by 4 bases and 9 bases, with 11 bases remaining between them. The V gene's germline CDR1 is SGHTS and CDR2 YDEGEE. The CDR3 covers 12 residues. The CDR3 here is CASSHRRGPQHF. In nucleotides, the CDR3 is TGTGCCAGCAGCCATCGACGGGGGCCCCAGCATTTT.

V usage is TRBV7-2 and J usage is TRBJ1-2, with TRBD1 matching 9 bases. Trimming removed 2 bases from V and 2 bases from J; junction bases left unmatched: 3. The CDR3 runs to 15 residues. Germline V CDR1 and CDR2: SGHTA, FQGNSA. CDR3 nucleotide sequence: TGTGCCAGCAGCTTAAGACAGGGGGGGAACTATGGCTACACCTTC. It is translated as CASSLRQGGNYGYTF. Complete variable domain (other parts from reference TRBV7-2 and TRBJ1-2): GAGVSQSPSNKVTEKGKDVELRCDPISGHTALYWYRQSLGQGLEFLIYFQGNSAPDKSGLPSDRFSAERTGGSVSTLTIQRTQQEDSAVYLCASSLRQGGNYGYTFGSGTRLTVV.

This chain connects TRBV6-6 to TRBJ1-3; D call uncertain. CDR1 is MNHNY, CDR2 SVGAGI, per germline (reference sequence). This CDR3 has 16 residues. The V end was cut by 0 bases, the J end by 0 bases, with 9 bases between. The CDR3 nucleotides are TGTGCCAGCAGTTACTCTCCACCGAGCTCTGGAAACACCATATATTTT. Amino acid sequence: CASSYSPPSSGNTIYF.

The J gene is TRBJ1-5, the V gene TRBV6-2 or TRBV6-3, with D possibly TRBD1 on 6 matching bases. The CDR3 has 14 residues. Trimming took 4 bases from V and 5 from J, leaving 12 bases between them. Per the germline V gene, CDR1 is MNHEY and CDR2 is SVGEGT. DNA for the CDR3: TGTGCCAGCAGTTCGGACAGAGTAGATCAGCCCCAGCATTTT. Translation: CASSSDRVDQPQHF.

The CDR3 DNA follows: TGTGCCAGCAGTTCGGTCTACAATGAGCAGTTCTTC. Translating it yields CASSSVYNEQFF. The J gene is TRBJ2-1, the V gene TRBV27; D unresolved. This CDR3 is built from 12 residues. CDR1 and CDR2 (germline): MNHEY, SMNVEV (reference sequence). V was cut by 4 bases and J by 3 bases, with 4 bases left in between.

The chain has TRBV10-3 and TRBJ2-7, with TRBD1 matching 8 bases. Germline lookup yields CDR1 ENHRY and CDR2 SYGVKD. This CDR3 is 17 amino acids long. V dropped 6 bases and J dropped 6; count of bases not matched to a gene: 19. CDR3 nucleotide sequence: TGTGCCATCAGGGCACATTTGGACAGGGAGGTCGAAGGCGAGCAGTACTTC. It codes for CAIRAHLDREVEGEQYF.

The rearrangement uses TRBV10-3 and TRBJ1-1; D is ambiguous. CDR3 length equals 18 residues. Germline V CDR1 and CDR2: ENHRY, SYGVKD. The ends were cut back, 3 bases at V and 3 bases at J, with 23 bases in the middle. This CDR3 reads CAISDVFEKGGSHTEAFF. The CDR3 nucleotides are TGTGCCATCAGTGATGTGTTCGAAAAGGGAGGATCCCACACTGAAGCTTTCTTT.

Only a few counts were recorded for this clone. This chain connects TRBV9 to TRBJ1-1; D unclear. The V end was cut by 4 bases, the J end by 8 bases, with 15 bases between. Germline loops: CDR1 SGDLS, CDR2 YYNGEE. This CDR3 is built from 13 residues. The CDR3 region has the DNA TGTGCCAGCAGCCCCGGGAAGGGAGTGGAAGCTTTCTTT. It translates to CASSPGKGVEAFF. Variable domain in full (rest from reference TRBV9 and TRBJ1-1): DSGVTQTPKHLITATGQRVTLRCSPRSGDLSVYWYQQSLDQGLQFLIQYYNGEERAKGNILERFSAQQFPDLHSELNLSSLELGDSALYFCASSPGKGVEAFFGQGTRLTVV.

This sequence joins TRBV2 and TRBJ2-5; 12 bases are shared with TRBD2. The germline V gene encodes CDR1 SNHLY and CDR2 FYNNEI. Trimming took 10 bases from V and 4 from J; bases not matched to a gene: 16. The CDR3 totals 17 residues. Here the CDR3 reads CANSGTSGRRSRETQYF. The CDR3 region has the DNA TGTGCCAACTCGGGAACTAGCGGGAGGAGAAGTAGAGAGACCCAGTACTTC.

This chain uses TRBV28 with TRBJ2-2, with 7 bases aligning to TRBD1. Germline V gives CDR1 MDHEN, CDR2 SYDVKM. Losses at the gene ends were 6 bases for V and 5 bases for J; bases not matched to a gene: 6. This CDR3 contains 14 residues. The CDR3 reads CASRILRGTGELFF. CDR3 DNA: TGTGCCAGCAGAATCCTCAGGGGGACCGGGGAGCTGTTTTTT.

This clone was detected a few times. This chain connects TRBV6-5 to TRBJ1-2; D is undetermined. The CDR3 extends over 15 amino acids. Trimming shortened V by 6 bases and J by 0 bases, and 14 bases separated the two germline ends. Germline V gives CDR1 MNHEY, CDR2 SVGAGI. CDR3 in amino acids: CASRSYGVTNYGYTF. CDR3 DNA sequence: TGTGCCAGCAGGTCTTACGGGGTAACTAACTATGGCTACACCTTC.

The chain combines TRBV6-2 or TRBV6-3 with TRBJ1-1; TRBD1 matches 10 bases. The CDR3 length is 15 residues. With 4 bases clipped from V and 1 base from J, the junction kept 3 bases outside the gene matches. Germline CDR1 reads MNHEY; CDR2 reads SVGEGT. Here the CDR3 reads CASSSRQGANTEAFF. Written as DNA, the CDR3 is TGTGCCAGCAGTTCAAGACAGGGGGCGAACACTGAAGCTTTCTTT.

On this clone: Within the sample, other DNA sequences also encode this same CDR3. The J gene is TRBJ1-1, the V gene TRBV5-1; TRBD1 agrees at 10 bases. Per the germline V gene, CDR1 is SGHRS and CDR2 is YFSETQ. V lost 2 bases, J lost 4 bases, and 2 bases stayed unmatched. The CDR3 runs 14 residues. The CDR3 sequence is CASSFGQGGTEAFF. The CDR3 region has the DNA TGCGCCAGCAGCTTCGGACAGGGGGGCACTGAAGCTTTCTTT. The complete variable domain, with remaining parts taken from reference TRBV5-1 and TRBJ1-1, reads KAGVTQTPRYLIKTRGQQVTLSCSPISGHRSVSWYQQTPGQGLQFLFEYFSETQRNKGNFPGRFSGRQFSNSRSEMNVSTLELGDSALYLCASSFGQGGTEAFFGQGTRLTVV.

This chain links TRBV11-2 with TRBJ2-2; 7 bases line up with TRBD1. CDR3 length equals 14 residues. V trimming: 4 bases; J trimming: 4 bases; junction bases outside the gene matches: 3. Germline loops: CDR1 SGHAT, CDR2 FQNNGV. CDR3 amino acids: CASSYTGATGELFF. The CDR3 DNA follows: TGTGCCAGCAGCTATACAGGGGCCACCGGGGAGCTGTTTTTT.

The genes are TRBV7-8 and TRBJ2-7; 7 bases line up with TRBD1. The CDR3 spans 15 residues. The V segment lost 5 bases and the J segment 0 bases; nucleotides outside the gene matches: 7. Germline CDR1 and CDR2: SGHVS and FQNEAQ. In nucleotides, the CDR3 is TGTGCCAGCAGCGGGGACAGAACCTCCTCCTACGAGCAGTACTTC. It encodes CASSGDRTSSYEQYF.